This TCR beta chain was sequenced in a study of blood T cell repertoires in COVID-19. Study-wide background: Whether acute or convalescent, the COVID-19 samples came from the United States, Italy and Spain. In each case, the material was cDNA or gDNA derived from T cells, B-cell-depleted T cells, or PBMCs.

In the authors' workflow: The assay estimated nucleated cells by amplifying reference gene primers. Here immunoSEQ multiplex PCR was the method, and the copy in TCRdb shows in-frame clones only, minus some. For V, J and clone size, that table is used; D and trimming come from the DNA. The sample carries under 450,000 clones, roughly 90% recorded once. This CDR3 contains 15 residues. Germline loops: CDR1 SGDLS, CDR2 YYNGEE. Trimming cost V 0 bases and J 3 bases; bases outside gene matches: 5. The specimen was PBMCs or T cells enriched from blood (not recorded which). This TCR was sampled from a woman in her twenties or thirties who had recovered from COVID-19. The V gene is TRBV9, the J gene TRBJ2-7; 8 bases are shared with TRBD1. CDR3 in DNA: TGTGCCAGCAGCGTAGGGACAGGGATGAGCTACGAGCAGTACTTC. Protein sequence: CASSVGTGMSYEQYF.